This TCR beta chain was documented in a study of cytomegalovirus exposure and HLA in healthy donors. The study's findings and limits: After further analysis at a later stage, roughly 15,000 TCR beta sequences were associated with HLA alleles at 0.05 false discovery rate. Among the sequence variants, a highly shared cluster was likely an artifact of sequencing.

Concerning this clone itself: Its antigen is unknown.

Germline CDR1 and CDR2: SGHDN and FVKESK. The CDR3 is made up of 13 amino acids. V was shortened by 4 bases and J by 0 bases, with 6 bases between the two germline ends. PCR employed 60 Vbeta and 13 Jbeta primers. The method was immunoSEQ multiplex PCR; TCRdb's version includes in-frame clones alone and lacks a portion of them. The data show more than 150,000 clones, about four fifths seen once. The sequence came from a girl aged 10-17 years in good health and CMV-seropositive. The rearrangement uses TRBV14 and TRBJ1-2, with D perhaps matching TRBD1 (6 bases). The sequenced material came from PBMCs. The CDR3 sequence is CASSRGPNYGYTF. As DNA, the CDR3 is TGTGCCAGCAGCCGGGGGCCTAACTATGGCTACACCTTC.